The rows below give T cell receptor beta chains drawn from one sample of a study of shared clonotypes between healthy human individuals. Clones were read by immunoSEQ multiplex PCR, and TCRdb kept only the in-frame ones, dropping some. Here the sample spans about half a million clones, about 72% being singletons. Sequenced sample: PBMCs. These receptors all stem from a woman between 40 and 55 years old in good health. Some clones in this sample may be carry-over from other donors' samples. The CDR3 runs from the conserved cysteine through the conserved F or W. The D gene is left open where the match is weak. Clone size is not always given. Where it is, it says once, few, many or a class for expanded clones.

J gene | D gene | V gene | clone size | CDR3 DNA | CDR3 protein
TRBJ2-4 | - | TRBV5-1 | - | TGCGCCAGCAGCTTGGGGAGATCCAAAAACATTCAGTACTTC | CASSLGRSKNIQYF
TRBJ2-5 | TRBD2 | TRBV4-3 | - | TGCGCCAGCAGCGAGGGACTAGCGGGAGTTGGTCAAGAGACCCAGTACTTC | CASSEGLAGVGQETQYF
TRBJ1-1 | TRBD1 | TRBV5-1 | - | TGCGCCAGCAGCAACCCGGGACAGGGGAACACTGAAGCTTTCTTT | CASSNPGQGNTEAFF
TRBJ2-7 | TRBD2 | TRBV19 | many | TGTGCCAGTAGTACACTAGCGGGAGCTAATAGAGAGCAGTACTTC | CASSTLAGANREQYF
TRBJ2-2 | - | TRBV9 | - | TGTGCCAGCAGCGTAGTCGAGGGCACCGGGGAGCTGTTTTTT | CASSVVEGTGELFF
TRBJ1-5 | TRBD1 | TRBV27 | - | TGTGCCAGCAGCTTTCTCCGTACAGGGGGCAGGAATCAGCCCCAGCATTTT | CASSFLRTGGRNQPQHF
TRBJ1-2 | - | TRBV28 | - | TGTGCCAGCAACTGGGCGGCACTTAACTATGGCTACACCTTC | CASNWAALNYGYTF
TRBJ1-1 | - | TRBV7-3 | - | TGTGCCAGCAGCCTTATGGCCCGGGGGAACACTGAAGCTTTCTTT | CASSLMARGNTEAFF
TRBJ2-2 | - | TRBV6-5 | - | TGTGCCAGCAAAGTAAGCGGCCTGAACACCGGGGAGCTGTTTTTT | CASKVSGLNTGELFF
TRBJ2-1 | TRBD2 | TRBV30 | - | TGTGCCTCCTGGGAGCGGGGCTACAATGAGCAGTTCTTC | CASWERGYNEQFF
TRBJ1-2 | TRBD1 | TRBV7-2 | once | TGTGCCAGCACCGCGGGTTCCTGGGACAGGGGTTATGGCTACACCTTC | CASTAGSWDRGYGYTF
TRBJ2-5 | - | TRBV30 | - | TGTGCCTGGGGGAACGCAGGGCCAGAGACCCAGTACTTC | CAWGNAGPETQYF
TRBJ1-5 | - | TRBV7-3 | - | TGTGCCAGCAGCACCCGGGTAAGAAGTAATTTT | CASSTRVRSNF
TRBJ2-1 | - | TRBV28 | - | TGTGCCAGCCTCGAGAGGAGGGCCTACAATGAGCAGTTCTTC | CASLERRAYNEQFF
TRBJ1-2 | - | TRBV7-2 | - | TGTGCCAGCAGCAAGGGGGGACGGGGGGCCGACTATGGCTACACCTTC | CASSKGGRGADYGYTF
TRBJ1-5 | TRBD1 | TRBV28 | once | TGTGCCAGCATTAGGACAGGGGTTCGCAATCAGCCCCAGCATTTT | CASIRTGVRNQPQHF
TRBJ2-7 | - | TRBV10-3 | - | TGTGCCATCAGTGAGGGAGGACTCGAGCAGTACTTC | CAISEGGLEQYF
TRBJ2-5 | - | TRBV6-1 | once | TGTGCCAGCAGTGAAGTGCGCGGGACGCAAGAGACCCAGTACTTC | CASSEVRGTQETQYF
TRBJ2-1 | TRBD2 | TRBV12-5 | once | TGTGCTAGTGGTCGCGGGGCTAGCGGGAACAATGAGCAGTTCTTC | CASGRGASGNNEQFF
TRBJ2-7 | - | TRBV18 | - | TGTGCCAGCTCACCAGCTACCGGGACAACCTACGAGCAGTACTTC | CASSPATGTTYEQYF
TRBJ2-2 | - | TRBV10-3 | - | TGTGCCATCAGTCACGAGGATCGGGGAAACGGGGAGCTGTTTTTT | CAISHEDRGNGELFF
TRBJ2-7 | - | TRBV25-1 | once | TGTGCCAGCAGTGTCGCGGGGAAAGCGAATTACGAGCAGTACTTC | CASSVAGKANYEQYF
TRBJ2-7 | - | TRBV9 | - | TGTGCCAGCAGCGCCGGGCGGACTGAAGCCTACGAGCAGTACTTC | CASSAGRTEAYEQYF
TRBJ2-1 | - | TRBV28 | - | TGTGCCAGCAGTCAGGACCGGTACAATGAGCAGTTCTTC | CASSQDRYNEQFF
TRBJ1-4 | - | TRBV5-1 | - | TGCGCCAGCAGCTCAGGGGATAGAATCGAAAAACTGTTTTTT | CASSSGDRIEKLFF
TRBJ2-1 | TRBD2 | TRBV4-3 | - | TGCGCCAGCAGCCAAGATGGGACTAGCGGGAGTCAGTTCTTC | CASSQDGTSGSQFF
TRBJ2-1 | - | TRBV14 | - | TGTGCCAGCAGCCAGGGGTTAAAAGAGGGTGAGCAGTTCTTC | CASSQGLKEGEQFF
TRBJ2-5 | - | TRBV25-1 | once | TGTGCCAGCAGTGACGCCAACAATCAAGAGACCCAGTACTTC | CASSDANNQETQYF
TRBJ2-7 | TRBD2 | TRBV4-1 | - | TGCGCCAGCAGCCACCTGAGGACTAGCGGGAGAGGGGGAAGTTACGAGCAGTACTTC | CASSHLRTSGRGGSYEQYF
TRBJ2-3 | TRBD1 | TRBV11-3 | once | TGTGCCAGCAGCTCCGGGACAGGGATCACAGATACGCAGTATTTT | CASSSGTGITDTQYF
TRBJ1-6 | TRBD1 | TRBV10-3 | - | TGTGCCATCAGTGGATACAGGGGAGACAGTTCCGATTCACCCCTCCACTTT | CAISGYRGDSSDSPLHF
TRBJ2-1 | - | TRBV6-4 | - | TGTGCCAGCAGCCAAGGGGGGGGCGGGAATGAGCAGTTCTTC | CASSQGGGGNEQFF
TRBJ1-1 | - | TRBV6-6 | - | TGTGCCAGCAGCCCACGGGGAGGGGAGGGTGAAGCTTTCTTT | CASSPRGGEGEAFF
TRBJ2-7 | - | TRBV7-2 | - | TGTGCCAGCAGCTTAGGCGTGGGAGGCTTCTACGAGCAGTACTTC | CASSLGVGGFYEQYF
TRBJ1-1 | - | TRBV30 | few | TGTGCCTGGAGTGTACGCGGGAGGGTTACGGCTTTCTTT | CAWSVRGRVTAFF
TRBJ1-2 | TRBD1 | TRBV28 | - | TGTGCCAGCAGTTTACGCCGGGACAGGGTAGATGGCTACACCTTC | CASSLRRDRVDGYTF
TRBJ2-7 | TRBD1 | TRBV2 | few | TGTGCCAGCAGGGACAGGGGGCACGAGCAGTACTTC | CASRDRGHEQYF
TRBJ2-1 | TRBD2 | TRBV18 | - | TGTGCCAGCTCACCTGGGACTAAGAATGAGCAGTTCTTC | CASSPGTKNEQFF
TRBJ2-1 | - | TRBV5-1 | - | TGCGCCAGCAGCTTGGCCCCAGGGGACGCCTACAATGAGCAGTTCTTC | CASSLAPGDAYNEQFF
TRBJ2-1 | TRBD2 | TRBV5-1 | - | TGCGCCAGCAGCTTGGTCCCAGCTAGCGGGAGGTTTTCGCAGTTCTTC | CASSLVPASGRFSQFF
TRBJ2-1 | TRBD1 | TRBV7-8 | few | TGTGCCAGCAGCCCCCAGAGCCGACAGGGGGCTGAGCAGTTCTTC | CASSPQSRQGAEQFF
TRBJ2-2 | - | TRBV2 | - | TGTGCCAGCAGTCCAGACAGCCCAACTCTCACCGGGGAGCTGTTTTTT | CASSPDSPTLTGELFF
TRBJ2-7 | TRBD2 | TRBV4-3 | - | TGCGCCAGCAGCCGGGCGGGCGGGACTAAACTCTACGAGCAGTACTTC | CASSRAGGTKLYEQYF
TRBJ2-2 | - | TRBV7-6 | - | TGTGCCAGCAGCTTAGAGGGGGTGAACACCGGGGAGCTGTTTTTT | CASSLEGVNTGELFF
TRBJ1-3 | - | TRBV6-1 | - | TGTGCCAGCAGCCAGGGACCGCTCTCTGGAAACACCATATATTTT | CASSQGPLSGNTIYF
TRBJ2-3 | - | TRBV5-1 | - | TGCGCCAGCAGCGACCCCCAGGGGTCAGATACGCAGTATTTT | CASSDPQGSDTQYF
TRBJ1-1 | TRBD1 | TRBV6-1 | - | TGTGCCATCGGACAGGGGAACACTGAAGCTTTCTTT | CAIGQGNTEAFF
TRBJ2-2 | TRBD2 | TRBV10-3 | few | TGTGCCATCAGCCTAGCGGGGTTCAACACCGGGGAGCTGTTTTTT | CAISLAGFNTGELFF
TRBJ1-1 | - | TRBV30 | - | TGTGCCTGGAGTGTGGTCCCGGGGGGAACTGAAGCTTTCTTT | CAWSVVPGGTEAFF
TRBJ2-2 | - | TRBV6-1 | - | TGTGCCAGCAGTGAAGTACCGATAGGAGGCGTCGACACCGGGGAGCTGTTTTTT | CASSEVPIGGVDTGELFF
TRBJ1-5 | TRBD1 | TRBV19 | - | TGTGCCAGCGAGACAGGGTGGGGGGTTAGCAATCAGCCCCAGCATTTT | CASETGWGVSNQPQHF
TRBJ2-5 | - | TRBV4-1 | - | TGCGCCAGCAGCCGCTCTCAAGCGGTACAAGAGACCCAGTACTTC | CASSRSQAVQETQYF
TRBJ2-2 | TRBD2 | TRBV28 | - | TGTGCCAGCATCGGGGGGGCCGGGGAGCTGTTTTTT | CASIGGAGELFF
TRBJ1-2 | TRBD1 | TRBV6-6 | - | TGTGCCAGCAGTTACGGGACAGGGAGGAACTATGGCTACACCTTC | CASSYGTGRNYGYTF
TRBJ2-7 | TRBD2 | TRBV28 | - | TGTGCCAGCAGTTTAGCGGGAGGCTGGTACGAGCAGTACTTC | CASSLAGGWYEQYF